This TCR beta chain was sequenced during a study of radiotherapy plus CTLA-4 blockade in lung cancer. Study context: Among patients, around 18% showed objective responses, and approximately 31% had disease control. General observations from the study: In blood, early T cell clone dynamics reportedly predicted response best, together with interferon-beta. Some TCR clones had been derived from tumors. These clones expanded in peripheral blood after radiotherapy plus ipilimumab.

V lost 6 bases, J lost 3 bases, and 9 bases stayed unmatched. In germline, CDR1 is KGHSH, CDR2 LQKENI. CDR3 length equals 15 residues. Remarks on this clone: Its specificity is not known.

CTLA-4 blockade using ipilimumab, together with focal radiation, was received by patients with chemo-refractory metastatic non-small-cell lung cancer. Generated by immunoSEQ multiplex PCR, the TCRdb table keeps only in-frame clones and is missing some. The sample has 81,000 or so clones; more than 60% are singletons. The chain is built from TRBV18 and TRBJ2-7, with TRBD1 matching over 9 bases. The sample here was peripheral blood, taken from a patient treated with radiotherapy plus ipilimumab. The sequence was collected from a human donor with non-small cell lung cancer whose response to radiotherapy plus ipilimumab could not be evaluated. Some clones in this sample may be carry-over from other donors' samples. The DNA of the CDR3 is TGTGCCAGCTCGGCCGGGACAGGGACCCTCTACGAGCAGTACTTC. It translates to CASSAGTGTLYEQYF.